This T cell receptor (beta chain) is from a study of blood T cell repertoires in COVID-19. For this clone: Other DNA sequences in the sample encode the same CDR3.

Trimming took 4 bases from V and 0 from J; bases not matched to a gene: 4. The CDR3 has 16 residues. The germline gives CDR1 SGHRS, CDR2 YFSETQ. TCRdb's table, derived via immunoSEQ multiplex PCR, lists solely in-frame clones and lacks some. The table shows about 300,000 clones, with about nine tenths occurring only once. The study assigned cohorts using participant-reported clinical history. The receptor's source is a woman between 50 and 59 years old who had been exposed to COVID-19. The specimen sequenced was PBMCs or T cells enriched from blood (not recorded which). The chain links TRBV5-1 to TRBJ1-6; 7 bases map to TRBD1. The CDR3 nucleotides read TGCGCCAGCAGCCCCCGGGACAGCTCCTATAATTCACCCCTCCACTTT. This gives the protein CASSPRDSSYNSPLHF.